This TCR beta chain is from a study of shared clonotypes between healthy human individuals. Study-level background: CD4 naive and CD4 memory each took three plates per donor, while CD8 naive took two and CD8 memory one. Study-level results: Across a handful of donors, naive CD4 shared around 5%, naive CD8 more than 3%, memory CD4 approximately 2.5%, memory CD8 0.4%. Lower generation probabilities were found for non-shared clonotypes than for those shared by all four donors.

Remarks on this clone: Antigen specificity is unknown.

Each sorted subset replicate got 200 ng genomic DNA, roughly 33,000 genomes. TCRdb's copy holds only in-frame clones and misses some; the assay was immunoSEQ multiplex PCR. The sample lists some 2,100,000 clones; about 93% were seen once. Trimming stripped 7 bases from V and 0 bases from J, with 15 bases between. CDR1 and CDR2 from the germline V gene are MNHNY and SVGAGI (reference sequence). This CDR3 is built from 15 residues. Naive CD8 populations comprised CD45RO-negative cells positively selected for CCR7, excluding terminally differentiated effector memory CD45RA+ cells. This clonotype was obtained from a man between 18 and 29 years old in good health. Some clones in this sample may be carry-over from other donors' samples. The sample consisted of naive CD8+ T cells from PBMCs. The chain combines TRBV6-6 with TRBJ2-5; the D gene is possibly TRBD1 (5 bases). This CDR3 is CASNDPWGNQETQYF. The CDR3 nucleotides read TGTGCCAGCAACGACCCCTGGGGCAACCAAGAGACCCAGTACTTC.